This record concerns one T cell receptor beta chain sequence. Its target is not known. CDR1 and CDR2 (germline): MNHEY, SMNVEV (reference sequence). The V gene lost 0 bases and the J gene lost 8 bases, with 17 bases spanning the gap. The CDR3 runs 17 residues. Subsequent to a culture period of more than 8 days, CD4+ T cells were isolated. All study participants received two doses of BNT162b2 or mRNA-1273 vaccine. On day 3 and again on day 7, half the medium was replaced with IL-2 medium. This entry comes from a study of vaccination effects on CD4 cells after COVID-19. Study details: Relative to the second dose, post-vaccine samples were obtained a median of 72 days later. Regarding the study as a whole: Nearly all vaccine-induced clones in healthy recipients recognized only SARS-CoV-2.

Clones were read by immunoSEQ multiplex PCR, and TCRdb kept only the in-frame ones, dropping some. The sample yields about 66,000 clones, under 80% seen once. The receptor was isolated from a human donor who received a COVID-19 vaccine. The source material was CD4+ T cells from PBMCs cultured without peptide, sampled after COVID-19 vaccination. The chain carries TRBV27 and TRBJ1-6, with a tentative D call TRBD1 (5 bases). As DNA, the CDR3 is TGTGCCAGCAGTTTATCCTCCGGATCAGGGAGACATTCACCCCTCCACTTT. This codes for CASSLSSGSGRHSPLHF.